Listed below are T cell receptor beta chains from one sample, sequenced in a study of T cell repertoires in cytomegalovirus infection. In TCRdb, the reads were re-called with MiXCR into one record per CDR3 protein. The profile shows a few hundred thousand distinct CDR3 sequences, roughly 9.1% of them singletons. The source material was PBMCs. Receptor source: a human donor in good health (CMV status not recorded). Some clones in this sample may be carry-over from other donors' samples. The CDR3 runs from the conserved cysteine through the conserved F or W.

TRBV11-2,TRBJ1-6,CASSLTGWNSPLHF
TRBV4-1,TRBJ2-3,CASSLIISFGFADTQYF
TRBV6-8,TRBJ2-7,CASRQGAYEQYF
TRBV7-8,TRBJ2-1,CASSFVSGEQFF
TRBV6-5,TRBJ1-5,CASGGADQPQHF
TRBV28,TRBJ1-1,CASSIRRRLLNTEAFF
TRBV7-8,TRBJ2-2,CASSWGLAGGGTGELFF
TRBV7-2,TRBJ2-7,CASSLARTSGAEQYF
TRBV4-3,TRBJ2-3,CASSQAPGSVAQYF
TRBV7-2,TRBJ2-5,CASSLSSAGGRTQYF
TRBV6-2/TRBV6-3,TRBJ2-7,CASADSYEQYF
TRBV28,TRBJ1-6,CASSQGGHNNSPLHF
TRBV7-8,TRBJ1-5,CASSLATGGSNQPQHF
TRBV28,TRBJ1-2,CASTPGGGGYTF
TRBV29-1,TRBJ1-1,CSVDRFAGDTEAFF
TRBV7-2,TRBJ2-7,CASSYSRDHEQYF
TRBV7-2,TRBJ1-5,CASSQGRADQPQHF
TRBV6-1,TRBJ1-5,CASSEEGDYSNQPQHF
TRBV12-3/TRBV12-4,TRBJ1-2,CASSLRQGAAGYTF
TRBV20-1,TRBJ2-7,CSAAHTSGSPEQYF
TRBV20-1,TRBJ2-5,CSATRTTQETQYF
TRBV7-2,TRBJ1-2,CASSPRTGANYGYTF
TRBV7-2,TRBJ2-3,CASSDGRNSIFTDTQYF
TRBV7-2,TRBJ2-7,CASSSRTGEKGQYF
TRBV7-2,TRBJ2-6,CASSLFGGARGANVLTF
TRBV20-1,TRBJ2-3,CSCLAGGADTQYF
TRBV7-2,TRBJ2-5,CASSLAGGGAPLQETQYF
TRBV7-2,TRBJ2-1,CASSFSGGSSYNEQFF
TRBV7-2,TRBJ2-7,CASSTQSLEQYF
TRBV25-1,TRBJ2-3,CASSGSGRTDTQYF
TRBV19,TRBJ1-1,CASRDRGRGLNTEAFF
TRBV7-2,TRBJ2-5,CASSRDRFRRQETQYF
TRBV12-5,TRBJ2-3,CASGPLPDTQYF
TRBV19,TRBJ2-7,CASTGPYYEQYF
TRBV7-3,TRBJ1-1,CASSPTGGLTEAFF
TRBV20-1,TRBJ1-5,CSARVVASGQPQHF
TRBV6-2/TRBV6-3,TRBJ1-5,CASSYQPGQGVYSNQPQHF
TRBV19,TRBJ2-7,CASSAQNEQYF
TRBV18,TRBJ2-1,CASSPRDTLPYNEQFF
TRBV14,TRBJ1-2,CASSQDTRNYGYTF
TRBV7-2,TRBJ1-5,CASSLVGTGRGQPQHF
TRBV12-3/TRBV12-4,TRBJ1-1,CASSKGQVNTEAFF
TRBV6-2/TRBV6-3,TRBJ1-1,CASSYQGSITEAFF
TRBV20-1,TRBJ2-3,CSATTGTRGTDTQYF
TRBV7-2,TRBJ2-7,CASSLLLGEQYF
TRBV28,TRBJ1-2,CASSPTGFRYGYTF
TRBV6-6,TRBJ1-6,CASQDRKNSPLHF